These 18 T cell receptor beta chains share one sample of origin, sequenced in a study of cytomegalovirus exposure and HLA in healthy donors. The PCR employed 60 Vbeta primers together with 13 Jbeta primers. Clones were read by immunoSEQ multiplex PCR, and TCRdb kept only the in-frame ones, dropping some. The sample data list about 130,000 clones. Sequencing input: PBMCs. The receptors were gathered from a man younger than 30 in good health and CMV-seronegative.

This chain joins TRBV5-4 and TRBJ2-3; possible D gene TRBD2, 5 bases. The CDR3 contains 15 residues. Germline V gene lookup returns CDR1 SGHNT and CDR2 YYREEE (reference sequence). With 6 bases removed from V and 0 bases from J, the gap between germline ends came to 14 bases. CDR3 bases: TGTGCCAGCAACCAAGGCGGGCAAAGCACAGATACGCAGTATTTT. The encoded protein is CASNQGGQSTDTQYF.

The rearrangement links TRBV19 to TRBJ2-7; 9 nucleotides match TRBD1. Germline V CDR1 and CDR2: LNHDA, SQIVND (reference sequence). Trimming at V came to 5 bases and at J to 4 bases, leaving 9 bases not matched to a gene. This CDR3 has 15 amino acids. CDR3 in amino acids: CASSAGTGPGYEQYF. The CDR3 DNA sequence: TGTGCCAGTAGTGCAGGGACAGGGCCGGGTTACGAGCAGTACTTC.

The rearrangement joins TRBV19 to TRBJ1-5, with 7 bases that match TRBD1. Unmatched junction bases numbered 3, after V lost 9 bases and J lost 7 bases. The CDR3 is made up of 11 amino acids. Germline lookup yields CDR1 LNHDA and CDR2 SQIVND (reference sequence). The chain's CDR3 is CAREQGQPQHF. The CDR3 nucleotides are TGTGCCAGAGAACAGGGGCAGCCCCAGCATTTT.

CDR3 loop: CASSLRGTEAFF. The CDR3, as DNA: TGTGCCAGCAGCTTAAGGGGTACTGAAGCTTTCTTT. The chain links TRBV7-9 to TRBJ1-1; the D gene is possibly TRBD1 (5 bases). CDR1 SEHNR and CDR2 FQNEAQ come from the germline V gene (reference sequence). The CDR3 extends over 12 amino acids. Trimming left V 2 bases short and J 5 bases short, with 6 bases between.

The CDR3 protein is CATSRDPVGTYEQYF. Here the CDR3 DNA reads TGTGCCACCAGCAGAGATCCGGTGGGCACCTACGAGCAGTACTTC. V usage is TRBV15 and J usage is TRBJ2-7; D is undetermined. This CDR3 has 15 residues. Germline CDR1 LNHNV, CDR2 YYDKDF (reference sequence). Trimming shortened V by 0 bases and J by 2 bases, and 11 bases separated the two germline ends. Using reference TRBV15 and TRBJ2-7 for the parts outside the CDR3, the full variable domain is DAMVIQNPRYQVTQFGKPVTLSCSQTLNHNVMYWYQQKSSQAPKLLFHYYDKDFNNEADTPDNFQSRRPNTSFCFLDIRSPGLGDTAMYLCATSRDPVGTYEQYFGPGTRLTVT.

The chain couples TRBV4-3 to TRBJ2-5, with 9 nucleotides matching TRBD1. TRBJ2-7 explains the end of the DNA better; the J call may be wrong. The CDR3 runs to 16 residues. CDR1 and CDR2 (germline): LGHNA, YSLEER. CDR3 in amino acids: CASSQKRTGVSYEQYF. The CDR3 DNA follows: TGCGCCAGCAGCCAGAAAAGGACAGGGGTCTCCTACGAGCAGTACTTC.

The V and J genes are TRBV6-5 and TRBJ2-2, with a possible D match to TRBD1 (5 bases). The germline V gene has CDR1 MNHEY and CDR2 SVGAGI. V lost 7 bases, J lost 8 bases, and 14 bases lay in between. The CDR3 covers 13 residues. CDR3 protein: CASTPTVSGELFF. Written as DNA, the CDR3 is TGTGCCAGCACCCCGACAGTCTCTGGGGAGCTGTTTTTT.

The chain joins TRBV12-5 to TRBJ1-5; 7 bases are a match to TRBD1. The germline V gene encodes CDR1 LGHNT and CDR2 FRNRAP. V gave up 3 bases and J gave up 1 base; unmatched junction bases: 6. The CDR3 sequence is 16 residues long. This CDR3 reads CASGLSGGASNQPQHF. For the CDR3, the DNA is TGTGCTAGTGGTTTATCAGGGGGTGCGAGCAATCAGCCCCAGCATTTT.

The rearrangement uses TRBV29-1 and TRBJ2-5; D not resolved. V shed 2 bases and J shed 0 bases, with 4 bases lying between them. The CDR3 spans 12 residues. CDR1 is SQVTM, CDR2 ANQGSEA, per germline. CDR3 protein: CSVEQYQETQYF. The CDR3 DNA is TGCAGCGTTGAACAGTACCAAGAGACCCAGTACTTC.

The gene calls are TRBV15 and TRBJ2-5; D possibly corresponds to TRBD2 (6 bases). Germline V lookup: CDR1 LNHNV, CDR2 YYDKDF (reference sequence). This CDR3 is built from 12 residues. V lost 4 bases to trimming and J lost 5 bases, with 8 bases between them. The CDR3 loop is CATSNREETQYF. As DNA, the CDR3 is TGTGCCACCAGCAATCGGGAGGAGACCCAGTACTTC.

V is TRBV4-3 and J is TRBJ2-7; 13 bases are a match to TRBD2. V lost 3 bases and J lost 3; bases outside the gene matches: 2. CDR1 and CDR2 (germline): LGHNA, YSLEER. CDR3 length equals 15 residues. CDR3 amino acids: CASSQGLAGNYEQYF. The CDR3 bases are TGCGCCAGCAGCCAGGGACTAGCGGGAAACTACGAGCAGTACTTC.

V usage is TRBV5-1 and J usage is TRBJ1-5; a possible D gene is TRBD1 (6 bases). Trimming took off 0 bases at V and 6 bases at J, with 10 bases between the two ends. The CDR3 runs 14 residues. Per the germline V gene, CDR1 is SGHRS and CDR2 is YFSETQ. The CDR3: CASSLEQGIQPQHF. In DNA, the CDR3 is TGCGCCAGCAGCTTGGAACAGGGTATTCAGCCCCAGCATTTT.

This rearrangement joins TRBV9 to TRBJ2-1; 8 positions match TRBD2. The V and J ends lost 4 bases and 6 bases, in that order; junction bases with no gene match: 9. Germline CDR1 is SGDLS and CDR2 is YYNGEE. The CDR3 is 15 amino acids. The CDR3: CASSLSGSNGNEQFF. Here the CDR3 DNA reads TGTGCCAGCAGCTTAAGCGGGAGTAATGGCAATGAGCAGTTCTTC.

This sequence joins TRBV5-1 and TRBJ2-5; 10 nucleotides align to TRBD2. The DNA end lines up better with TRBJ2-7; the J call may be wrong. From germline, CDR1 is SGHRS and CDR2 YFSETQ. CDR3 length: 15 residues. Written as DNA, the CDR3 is TGCGCCAGCAGCTTGTTGGCTAGCGGGAGCAACGAGCAGTACTTC. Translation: CASSLLASGSNEQYF.

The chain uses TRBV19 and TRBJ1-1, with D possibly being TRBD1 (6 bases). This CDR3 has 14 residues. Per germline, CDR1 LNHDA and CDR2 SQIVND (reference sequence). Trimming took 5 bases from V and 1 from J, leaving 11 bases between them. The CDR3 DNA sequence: TGTGCCAGTAGTCTACGGACAGCGAACACTGAAGCTTTCTTT. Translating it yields CASSLRTANTEAFF. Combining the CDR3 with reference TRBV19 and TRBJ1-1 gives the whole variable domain DGGITQSPKYLFRKEGQNVTLSCEQNLNHDAMYWYRQDPGQGLRLIYYSQIVNDFQKGDIAEGYSVSREKKESFPLTVTSAQKNPTAFYLCASSLRTANTEAFFGQGTRLTVV.

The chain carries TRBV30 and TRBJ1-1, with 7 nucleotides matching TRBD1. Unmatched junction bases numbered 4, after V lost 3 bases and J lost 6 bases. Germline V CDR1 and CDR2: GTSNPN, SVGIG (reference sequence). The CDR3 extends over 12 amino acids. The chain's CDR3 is CAWRQGTAEAFF. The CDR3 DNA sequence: TGTGCCTGGAGACAGGGGACTGCTGAAGCTTTCTTT.

In DNA, the CDR3 is TGTGCCAGCAGCCTCAATGGAGGGGATACGCAGTATTTT. Protein: CASSLNGGDTQYF. V is TRBV7-3 and J is TRBJ2-3; a possible D gene is TRBD2 (6 bases). Trimming cost V 5 bases and J 6 bases, with 12 bases left between them. The CDR3 is 13 amino acids. CDR1 is SGHTA, CDR2 FQGTGA, per germline.

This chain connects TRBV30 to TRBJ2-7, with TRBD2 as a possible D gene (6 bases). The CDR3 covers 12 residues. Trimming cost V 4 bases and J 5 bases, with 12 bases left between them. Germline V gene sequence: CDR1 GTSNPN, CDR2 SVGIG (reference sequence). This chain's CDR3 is CAWTGGEDEQYF. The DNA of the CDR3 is TGTGCCTGGACGGGCGGGGAAGACGAGCAGTACTTC.